These T cell receptor beta chains were read from a single sample in a study of blood T cell repertoires in COVID-19. Clones were read by immunoSEQ multiplex PCR, and TCRdb kept only the in-frame ones, dropping some. The data show 250,000 to 300,000 clones, with approximately 86% seen just once and just under 2% held by the top ten. Sequencing was carried out using peripheral blood. The receptors were sampled from a man aged 25-40 years with active or convalescent COVID-19. Both conserved end residues are part of each CDR3. A D gene is named only where the DNA matches it firmly. The size of a clone is reported for some rows only, either as once, few or many, or as a class for expanded clones.

size	J	D	V	CDR3	DNA
.	TRBJ1-3	TRBD1	TRBV2	CASRGDSSGNTIYF	TGTGCCAGCAGGGGGGACAGTTCTGGAAACACCATATATTTT
.	TRBJ2-3	.	TRBV6-1	CASSDRWSKDTQYF	TGTGCCAGCAGTGACAGGTGGTCCAAAGATACGCAGTATTTT
.	TRBJ2-7	.	TRBV30	CAWSVLDTAYEQYF	TGTGCCTGGAGTGTACTGGACACTGCCTACGAGCAGTACTTC
.	TRBJ2-1	TRBD2	TRBV11-2	CASSYMLAGANNEQFF	TGTGCCAGCAGCTATATGCTAGCGGGGGCCAACAATGAGCAGTTCTTC
.	TRBJ1-1	.	TRBV7-8	CASSLGRSGAWNTEAFF	TGTGCCAGCAGCTTAGGCAGAAGCGGAGCATGGAACACTGAAGCTTTCTTT
.	TRBJ1-2	TRBD1	TRBV3-1/TRBV3-2	CASSQDPGTAGAYTF	TGTGCCAGCAGCCAAGATCCCGGGACAGCCGGGGCCTACACCTTC
.	TRBJ2-7	.	TRBV18	CASSPPSVSSYEQYF	TGTGCCAGCTCACCACCGTCGGTAAGCTCCTACGAGCAGTACTTC
.	TRBJ2-7	TRBD2	TRBV4-2	CASSQELAGGSYEQYF	TGTGCCAGCAGCCAAGAACTAGCGGGGGGCTCCTACGAGCAGTACTTC
.	TRBJ1-6	.	TRBV18	CASSPIWGDNSPLHF	TGTGCCAGCTCACCAATTTGGGGGGACAATTCACCCCTCCACTTT
.	TRBJ2-1	.	TRBV9	CASSVEGSQGLVVNEQFF	TGTGCCAGCAGCGTAGAGGGATCCCAGGGGTTGGTGGTGAATGAGCAGTTCTTC
.	TRBJ1-4	.	TRBV3-1/TRBV3-2	CASIGVGAEKLFF	TGTGCCAGCATAGGAGTGGGGGCGGAAAAACTGTTTTTT
few	TRBJ1-2	.	TRBV4-3	CASSHRGGSLAGYTF	TGCGCCAGCAGCCACCGTGGGGGGAGTTTGGCTGGCTACACCTTC
.	TRBJ1-1	.	TRBV19	CASSIDVEEDLAFF	TGTGCCAGTAGTATCGATGTGGAGGAGGACCTAGCTTTCTTT
.	TRBJ2-2	TRBD1	TRBV7-9	CASTPGGIGELFF	TGTGCCAGCACCCCAGGGGGCATCGGGGAGCTGTTTTTT
.	TRBJ2-4	.	TRBV14	CASSQETDINIQYF	TGTGCCAGCAGCCAAGAGACGGACATAAACATTCAGTACTTC
.	TRBJ2-1	.	TRBV11-2	CASSHNTQPYNEQFF	TGTGCCAGCAGCCACAACACCCAACCCTACAATGAGCAGTTCTTC
.	TRBJ2-5	TRBD2	TRBV6-1	CASSEALLAGGPGTQYF	TGTGCCAGCAGTGAAGCCCTCCTAGCGGGGGGGCCGGGGACCCAGTACTTC
.	TRBJ1-2	.	TRBV6-5	CASSYGQNYGYTF	TGTGCCAGCAGTTACGGGCAGAACTATGGCTACACCTTC
.	TRBJ2-7	TRBD1	TRBV29-1	CSVVGQGAYEQYF	TGCAGCGTTGTTGGGCAGGGGGCCTACGAGCAGTACTTC
.	TRBJ2-1	TRBD1	TRBV5-8	CASSWDSDNEQFF	TGTGCCAGCAGCTGGGACAGTGACAATGAGCAGTTCTTC
.	TRBJ2-1	TRBD2	TRBV27	CASSFGIAGYNEQFF	TGTGCCAGCAGTTTCGGGATAGCGGGATACAATGAGCAGTTCTTC
.	TRBJ2-1	TRBD1	TRBV14	CASSPGTAKGSEQFF	TGTGCCAGCAGCCCAGGGACAGCCAAGGGTAGTGAGCAGTTCTTC
.	TRBJ1-1	TRBD1	TRBV7-6	CASSSAGQTLNTEAFF	TGTGCCAGCAGCTCCGCGGGACAGACTCTGAACACTGAAGCTTTCTTT
.	TRBJ2-3	TRBD2	TRBV9	CASSASGGVGDTQYF	TGTGCCAGCAGCGCTAGCGGGGGGGTCGGGGATACGCAGTATTTT
.	TRBJ1-5	.	TRBV29-1	CSVSGGSNQPQHF	TGCAGCGTTTCAGGAGGGAGCAATCAGCCCCAGCATTTT
once	TRBJ1-1	.	TRBV7-3	CASSPGAANTEAFF	TGTGCCAGCAGCCCAGGGGCCGCGAACACTGAAGCTTTCTTT
.	TRBJ1-1	TRBD1	TRBV29-1	CSVAGQENTEAFF	TGCAGCGTCGCAGGACAGGAGAACACTGAAGCTTTCTTT
.	TRBJ1-6	TRBD1	TRBV11-2	CASSLGQGESPLHF	TGTGCCAGCAGCTTGGGGCAGGGGGAATCACCCCTCCACTTT
.	TRBJ1-6	.	TRBV10-2	CASRETSEDSPLHF	TGCGCCAGCAGGGAGACGAGCGAGGATTCACCCCTCCACTTT
.	TRBJ2-4	.	TRBV7-2	CASSQGSIIAKNIQYF	TGTGCCAGCAGCCAGGGAAGCATTATAGCCAAAAACATTCAGTACTTC
.	TRBJ2-2	.	TRBV2	CASRGDTYPGELFF	TGTGCCAGCAGAGGGGACACCTATCCCGGGGAGCTGTTTTTT
.	TRBJ1-2	TRBD1	TRBV5-4	CASSSKYSGTGEDYGYTF	TGTGCCAGCAGCTCCAAATACTCCGGGACAGGGGAAGACTATGGCTACACCTTC
.	TRBJ2-7	TRBD2	TRBV27	CASSSVAGAAYEQYF	TGTGCCAGCAGCTCCGTAGCGGGGGCGGCCTACGAGCAGTACTTC
.	TRBJ2-1	TRBD1	TRBV10-3	CAIGQGIPSLYNEQFF	TGTGCCATAGGACAGGGGATTCCTTCTCTCTACAATGAGCAGTTCTTC
.	TRBJ1-2	.	TRBV7-8	CASSPNRDSYGYTF	TGTGCCAGCAGCCCAAACAGGGATAGCTATGGCTACACCTTC
.	TRBJ2-7	TRBD1	TRBV11-1	CASRQQGSEQYF	TGTGCCAGCAGACAACAGGGGTCCGAGCAGTACTTC
.	TRBJ2-2	.	TRBV30	CAWKRAGGELFF	TGTGCCTGGAAGAGGGCCGGCGGGGAGCTGTTTTTT
.	TRBJ1-1	.	TRBV18	CASSPGIRENTEAFF	TGTGCCAGCTCACCAGGAATACGGGAGAACACTGAAGCTTTCTTT
.	TRBJ2-2	TRBD2	TRBV3-1/TRBV3-2	CASSQGGGLGELFF	TGTGCCAGCAGCCAAGGCGGGGGGCTCGGGGAGCTGTTTTTT
.	TRBJ2-3	TRBD2	TRBV5-1	CASSGKGLAGDTQYF	TGCGCCAGCAGTGGAAAGGGACTAGCGGGAGATACGCAGTATTTT
.	TRBJ2-3	TRBD2	TRBV4-1	CASSLELAGGPADTQYF	TGCGCCAGCAGCCTGGAATTAGCGGGGGGGCCAGCAGATACGCAGTATTTT
.	TRBJ2-1	.	TRBV4-2	CASSQEGATATYEQFF	TGTGCCAGCAGCCAAGAAGGGGCGACAGCAACCTATGAGCAGTTCTTC
.	TRBJ1-2	TRBD1	TRBV4-3	CASSQSQQGGLANYGYTF	TGCGCCAGCAGCCAATCTCAACAGGGGGGGTTAGCTAACTATGGCTACACCTTC
.	TRBJ1-1	TRBD1	TRBV5-1	CASSLTGQRDTEAFF	TGCGCCAGCAGTTTGACGGGACAGAGGGACACTGAAGCTTTCTTT
.	TRBJ1-2	.	TRBV27	CASSSSRGDGYTF	TGTGCCAGCAGCTCGTCTCGGGGGGATGGCTACACCTTC
few	TRBJ1-5	.	TRBV30	CAWSQGGNQPQHF	TGTGCCTGGAGTCAGGGCGGCAATCAGCCCCAGCATTTT
.	TRBJ1-3	.	TRBV6-5	CASSYSPRHSGNTIYF	TGTGCCAGCAGTTACTCGCCACGACACTCTGGAAACACCATATATTTT
.	TRBJ1-5	.	TRBV15	CATSSSGVFQPQHF	TGTGCCACCAGCAGCTCCGGGGTCTTTCAGCCCCAGCATTTT
.	TRBJ2-5	.	TRBV7-3	CASSQGQTGETQYF	TGTGCCAGCAGCCAGGGCCAAACTGGGGAGACCCAGTACTTC
once	TRBJ2-7	.	TRBV5-5	CASSLVTNYEQYF	TGTGCCAGCAGCTTGGTAACTAATTACGAGCAGTACTTC